This passage covers 21 T cell receptor beta chains from one sample sequenced in a study of blood T cell repertoires in COVID-19. Method: immunoSEQ multiplex PCR; TCRdb's copy keeps in-frame clones and lacks some. The table lists 50,000 or so clones, roughly 87% of them singletons. The sequencing input was peripheral blood. The source of these receptors is a man aged 45-60 years with active COVID-19.

The table lists this clone with a few counts. The chain has TRBV15 and TRBJ1-3; weak D call: TRBD1 (5 bases). Trimming pared 0 bases from V and 4 bases from J, leaving 10 bases between. The CDR3 runs to 15 residues. Germline V gives CDR1 LNHNV, CDR2 YYDKDF (reference sequence). CDR3 protein: CATSRDRGEGNTIYF. DNA for the CDR3: TGTGCCACCAGCAGAGATCGGGGGGAAGGAAACACCATATATTTT. Combining the CDR3 with reference TRBV15 and TRBJ1-3 gives the whole variable domain DAMVIQNPRYQVTQFGKPVTLSCSQTLNHNVMYWYQQKSSQAPKLLFHYYDKDFNNEADTPDNFQSRRPNTSFCFLDIRSPGLGDTAMYLCATSRDRGEGNTIYFGEGSWLTVV.

The rearrangement uses TRBV19 and TRBJ2-5, with TRBD1 matching over 7 bases. Germline CDR1 is LNHDA and CDR2 is SQIVND (reference sequence). The CDR3 extends over 15 amino acids. The trim removed 2 bases at V and 3 bases at J, leaving 6 bases unmatched. In DNA, the CDR3 is TGTGCCAGTAGTATACACCGGACAGGAAAAGAGACCCAGTACTTC. Protein: CASSIHRTGKETQYF.

This clone was seen just once. J is TRBJ1-3 and V is TRBV11-2; weak D call: TRBD1 (6 bases). Germline values: CDR1 SGHAT, CDR2 FQNNGV. The CDR3 runs 15 residues. V lost 6 bases, J lost 2 bases, and 14 bases lay in between. The CDR3 coding sequence is TGTGCCAGCAGTATTACACAGGGCCCTGGAAACACCATATATTTT. Protein: CASSITQGPGNTIYF.

This chain links TRBV3-1 (or the pseudogene TRBV3-2) with TRBJ1-2; TRBD1 might be the D (6 bases). Germline V lookup: CDR1 LGHDT, CDR2 YNNKEL (reference sequence). Between the trimmed V and J ends, which lost 3 bases and 4 bases, there was a span of 15 bases. CDR3 length: 15 residues. The CDR3 DNA reads as TGTGCCAGCAGCCACAGGGGCGATCGTTCCTATGGCTACACCTTC. Translated: CASSHRGDRSYGYTF.

The rearrangement uses TRBV12-3 or TRBV12-4 and TRBJ2-5; perhaps TRBD2 as D (6 bases). This CDR3 has 12 amino acids. V was cut by 8 bases and J by 5 bases, with 12 bases left in between. This CDR3 is CASRAAGETQYF. The CDR3 nucleotides are TGTGCCAGCCGGGCGGCGGGGGAGACCCAGTACTTC.

The V gene is TRBV11-2, the J gene TRBJ2-7, with D possibly TRBD2 on 5 matching bases. This CDR3 region has 15 residues. V was clipped by 1 base and J by 1 base, with 11 bases between them. In germline, CDR1 is SGHAT, CDR2 FQNNGV. The CDR3 loop is CASSLGENFSYEQYF. As DNA, the CDR3 is TGTGCCAGCAGCTTAGGGGAGAACTTTTCCTACGAGCAGTACTTC.

The CDR3: CTSSKPGLAGPQGDNEQFF. In DNA form, the CDR3 reads TGCACCAGCAGCAAACCGGGACTAGCGGGACCTCAGGGTGACAATGAGCAGTTCTTC. The chain links TRBV1 to TRBJ2-1; TRBD2, the table's D call, was not compared with the DNA. TRBV1 is assigned pseudogene status. The CDR3 contains 19 residues.

The V and J genes are TRBV6-5 and TRBJ1-2; D is uncertain. This CDR3 spans 12 amino acids. The V end lost 8 bases, the J end lost 9 bases, and 16 bases lay between the germline ends. Germline V gene lookup returns CDR1 MNHEY and CDR2 SVGAGI. CDR3 DNA sequence: TGTGCCAGCCGATCGTCTTCTATAAGCTACACCTTC. Protein: CASRSSSISYTF.

CDR3 sequence reads: CASSQGTLAGQPQHF. CDR3 coding DNA: TGCGCCAGCAGCCAAGGGACACTAGCTGGTCAGCCCCAGCATTTT. The chain links TRBV4-1 to TRBJ1-5; D perhaps matches TRBD1 (5 bases). Trimming pared 1 base from V and 6 bases from J, leaving 13 bases between. The CDR3 covers 15 residues. CDR1 and CDR2 from the germline V gene are MGHRA and YSYEKL.

The V and J genes are TRBV7-9 and TRBJ2-3; 11 bases fit TRBD2. Losses at the gene ends were 3 bases for V and 1 base for J; bases not matched to a gene: 3. The CDR3 has 16 amino acids. CDR1 is SEHNR and CDR2 is FQNEAQ in the germline V gene (reference sequence). The CDR3 sequence is CASSFSGGAGTDTQYF. The CDR3 DNA follows: TGTGCCAGCAGCTTTAGCGGGGGGGCAGGCACAGATACGCAGTATTTT.

The V gene is TRBV6-5, the J gene TRBJ2-7; no clear D gene. The V end lost 5 bases, the J end lost 1 base, and 12 bases lay between the germline ends. The CDR3 is 14 amino acids. Germline lookup yields CDR1 MNHEY and CDR2 SVGAGI. The chain's CDR3 is CASSKYPGSYEQYF. DNA of the CDR3: TGTGCCAGCAGTAAATACCCAGGATCCTACGAGCAGTACTTC.

This chain uses TRBV28 with TRBJ1-4, with TRBD1 matching over 10 bases. The length of the CDR3 is 15 residues. The trim removed 4 bases at V and 8 bases at J, leaving 7 bases unmatched. Looked up from germline, CDR1 is MDHEN and CDR2 is SYDVKM. The CDR3 DNA sequence: TGTGCCAGCAGTTCTCGCGACAGGGGGCTCGAAAAACTGTTTTTT. This encodes CASSSRDRGLEKLFF.

The chain has TRBV6-5 and TRBJ2-5; TRBD2 might be the D (5 bases). This CDR3 has 12 residues. Germline CDR1 reads MNHEY; CDR2 reads SVGAGI. The V gene lost 6 bases and the J gene lost 7 bases, with 12 bases spanning the gap. CDR3 bases: TGTGCCAGCAGCCCAGCGGTTGGGACCCAGTACTTC. Protein sequence: CASSPAVGTQYF.

The chain is built from TRBV7-9 and TRBJ1-1; weak D call: TRBD1 (5 bases). CDR1 and CDR2 (germline): SEHNR, FQNEAQ (reference sequence). The ends were cut back, 7 bases at V and 4 bases at J, with 16 bases in the middle. The CDR3 runs to 14 residues. CDR3 DNA: TGTGCCAGCACGACAACTAAGGGGCTCACTGAAGCTTTCTTT. Protein sequence: CASTTTKGLTEAFF.

This chain connects TRBV2 to TRBJ1-5; 8 nucleotides line up with TRBD1. This CDR3 has 15 amino acids. CDR1 is SNHLY, CDR2 FYNNEI, per germline. V lost 4 bases to trimming and J lost 8 bases; unmatched junction nucleotides: 10. This CDR3 is CASSAIGQGHKPQHF. CDR3 coding DNA: TGTGCCAGCAGTGCCATTGGACAGGGCCATAAGCCCCAGCATTTT. The full variable domain, with the rest looked up from reference TRBV2 and TRBJ1-5, is EPEVTQTPSHQVTQMGQEVILRCVPISNHLYFYWYRQILGQKVEFLVSFYNNEISEKSEIFDDQFSVERPDGSNFTLKIRSTKLEDSAMYFCASSAIGQGHKPQHFGDGTRLSIL.

The chain couples TRBV6-5 to TRBJ1-1; a possible D gene is TRBD1 (5 bases). The CDR3 totals 15 residues. Trimming took off 6 bases at V and 0 bases at J, with 14 bases between the two ends. CDR1 is MNHEY, CDR2 SVGAGI, per germline. The CDR3 here is CASRGGANMNTEAFF. The CDR3 region has the DNA TGTGCCAGCAGGGGCGGGGCAAACATGAACACTGAAGCTTTCTTT.

The J gene is TRBJ2-5, the V gene TRBV7-8, with D unclear. V was cut by 2 bases and J by 1 base, with 5 bases left in between. Germline CDR1 is SGHVS and CDR2 is FQNEAQ. CDR3 length: 13 residues. The CDR3 bases are TGTGCCAGCAGCTTAACTACCCAAGAGACCCAGTACTTC. This translates into CASSLTTQETQYF.

The sample holds a few counts of this clone. V usage is TRBV12-5 and J usage is TRBJ1-1; D might be TRBD1 (6 bases). With 7 bases removed from V and 4 bases from J, the gap between germline ends came to 19 bases. Germline V lookup: CDR1 LGHNT, CDR2 FRNRAP. The CDR3 covers 15 residues. CDR3 amino acids: CASASSDVRGTEAFF. The CDR3 DNA follows: TGTGCTAGTGCTTCCTCAGACGTCAGGGGCACTGAAGCTTTCTTT.

The V and J genes are TRBV6-4 and TRBJ2-3; 14 bases fit TRBD2. The V segment lost 5 bases and the J segment 3 bases; nucleotides outside the gene matches: 4. Germline-derived CDR1 and CDR2 are MRHNA and SNTAGT. The CDR3 has 16 amino acids. For the CDR3, the DNA is TGTGCCAGCAGTCCGACTAGCGGGGGGGGAACAGATACGCAGTATTTT. Residues: CASSPTSGGGTDTQYF.

The genes are TRBV10-3 and TRBJ2-1; the match to TRBD2 covers 7 bases. Losses at the gene ends were 2 bases for V and 7 bases for J; bases not matched to a gene: 5. From germline, CDR1 is ENHRY and CDR2 SYGVKD. The CDR3 has 14 residues. The CDR3 spells CAISEGVAGNEQFF. The CDR3 DNA sequence: TGTGCCATCAGTGAGGGGGTAGCGGGTAATGAGCAGTTCTTC.

This clone was counted between two and nine times. The gene calls are TRBV28 and TRBJ1-3; 8 nucleotides match TRBD1. The CDR3 has 14 amino acids. CDR1 and CDR2 (germline): MDHEN, SYDVKM. Unmatched junction bases numbered 7, after V lost 8 bases and J lost 4 bases. CDR3 sequence reads: CASYLQGDGNTIYF. CDR3 nucleotide sequence: TGTGCCAGCTACTTACAGGGGGACGGAAACACCATATATTTT. The whole variable domain, remainder taken from reference TRBV28 and TRBJ1-3, is DVKVTQSSRYLVKRTGEKVFLECVQDMDHENMFWYRQDPGLGLRLIYFSYDVKMKEKGDIPEGYSVSREKKERFSLILESASTNQTSMYLCASYLQGDGNTIYFGEGSWLTVV.